This TCR beta chain comes out of a study of cytomegalovirus exposure and HLA in healthy donors. Clones were read by immunoSEQ multiplex PCR, and TCRdb kept only the in-frame ones, dropping some. The data show roughly 140,000 clones, around 87% seen once. The J segment lost 1 base and the V segment lost 6 bases, leaving 2 bases of the junction unmatched. Germline CDR1 is WNHNN and CDR2 is SYGVQD (reference sequence). This CDR3 spans 13 amino acids. The sample taken for sequencing was PBMCs. The sequence derives from a man between 18 and 29 years old in good health and CMV-seropositive. The chain joins TRBV10-1 to TRBJ2-5; 7 bases match TRBD1. The DNA for the CDR3 is TGCGCCAGCAGCACAGGGGTCCAAGAGACCCAGTACTTC. As protein: CASSTGVQETQYF.